This record looks at one T cell receptor (beta chain) sequence and its context. Its specificity is unknown. The PCR had 60 Vbeta and 13 Jbeta primers. The repertoire was sequenced with immunoSEQ multiplex PCR; TCRdb's copy has only in-frame clones and lacks some. The top ten hold approximately 0.51% of the sample, which has around 190,000 clones, roughly 82% seen once. This entry is derived from a study of cytomegalovirus exposure and HLA in healthy donors. Study-wide results and limits: A later analysis appeared to link common viral pathogens to several of the most significant clusters.

This CDR3 region has 16 residues. The ends were cut back, 2 bases at V and 7 bases at J, with 17 bases in the middle. The germline CDR1 and CDR2 sequences are MDHEN and SYDVKM. The TCR comes from a woman in her fifties or sixties in good health and CMV-seronegative. The sequenced material came from PBMCs. This chain uses TRBV28 with TRBJ1-4, with D tentatively TRBD1 (6 bases). The CDR3: CASSLPGTMGREKLFF. The CDR3 nucleotides read TGTGCCAGCAGTTTACCAGGGACAATGGGGCGTGAAAAACTGTTTTTT.